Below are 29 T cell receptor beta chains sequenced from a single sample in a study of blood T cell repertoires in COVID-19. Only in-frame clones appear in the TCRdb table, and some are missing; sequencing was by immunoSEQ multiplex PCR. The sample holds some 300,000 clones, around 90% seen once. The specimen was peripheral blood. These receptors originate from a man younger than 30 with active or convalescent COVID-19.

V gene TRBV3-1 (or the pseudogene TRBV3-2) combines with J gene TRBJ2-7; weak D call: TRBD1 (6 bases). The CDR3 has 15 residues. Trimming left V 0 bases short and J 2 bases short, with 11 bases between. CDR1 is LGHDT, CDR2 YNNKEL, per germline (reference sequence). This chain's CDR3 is CASSQDTTGTYEQYF. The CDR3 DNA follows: TGTGCCAGCAGCCAAGACACCACAGGGACCTACGAGCAGTACTTC.

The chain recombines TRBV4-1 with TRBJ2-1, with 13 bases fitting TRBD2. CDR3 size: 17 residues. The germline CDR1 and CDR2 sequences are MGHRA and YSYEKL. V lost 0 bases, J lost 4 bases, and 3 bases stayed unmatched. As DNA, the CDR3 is TGCGCCAGCAGCCAAGATAGGGGACTAGCGGGATACAATGAGCAGTTCTTC. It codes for CASSQDRGLAGYNEQFF.

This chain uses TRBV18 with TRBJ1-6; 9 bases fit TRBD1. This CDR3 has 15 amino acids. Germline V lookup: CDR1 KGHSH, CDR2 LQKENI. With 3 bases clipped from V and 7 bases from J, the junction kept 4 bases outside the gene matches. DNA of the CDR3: TGTGCCAGCTCACCCGGGACAGGGCTAAATTCACCCCTCCACTTT. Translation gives CASSPGTGLNSPLHF.

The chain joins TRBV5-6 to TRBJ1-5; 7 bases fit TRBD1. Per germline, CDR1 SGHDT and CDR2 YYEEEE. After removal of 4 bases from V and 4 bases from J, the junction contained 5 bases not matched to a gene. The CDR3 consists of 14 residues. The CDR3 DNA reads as TGTGCCAGCAGCGTATACAGGGGTAATCAGCCCCAGCATTTT. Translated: CASSVYRGNQPQHF.

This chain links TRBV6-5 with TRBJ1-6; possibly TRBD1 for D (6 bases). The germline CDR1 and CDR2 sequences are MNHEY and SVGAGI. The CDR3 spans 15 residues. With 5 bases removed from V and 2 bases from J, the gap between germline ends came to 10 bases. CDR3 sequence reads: CASSPQGPYNSPLHF. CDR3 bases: TGTGCCAGCAGTCCGCAGGGGCCCTATAATTCACCCCTCCACTTT.

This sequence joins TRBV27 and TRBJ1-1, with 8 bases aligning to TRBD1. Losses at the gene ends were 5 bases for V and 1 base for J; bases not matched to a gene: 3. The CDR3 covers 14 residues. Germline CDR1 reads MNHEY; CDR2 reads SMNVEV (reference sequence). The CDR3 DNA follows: TGTGCCAGCAGTCCCGGACAGGGGAACACTGAAGCTTTCTTT. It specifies CASSPGQGNTEAFF.

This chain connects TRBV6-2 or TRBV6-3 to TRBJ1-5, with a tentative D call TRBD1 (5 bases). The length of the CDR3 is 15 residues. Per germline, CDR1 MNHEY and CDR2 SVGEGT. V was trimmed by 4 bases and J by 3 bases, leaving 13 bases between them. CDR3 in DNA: TGTGCCAGCAGTTCAGGCGACAGACACAATCAGCCCCAGCATTTT. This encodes CASSSGDRHNQPQHF.

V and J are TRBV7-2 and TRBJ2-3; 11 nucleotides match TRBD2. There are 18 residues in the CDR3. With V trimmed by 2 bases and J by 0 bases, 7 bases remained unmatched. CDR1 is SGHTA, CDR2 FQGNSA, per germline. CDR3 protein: CASSLTSSGGGSTDTQYF. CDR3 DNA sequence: TGTGCCAGCAGCTTAACGAGTAGCGGGGGGGGTAGCACAGATACGCAGTATTTT.

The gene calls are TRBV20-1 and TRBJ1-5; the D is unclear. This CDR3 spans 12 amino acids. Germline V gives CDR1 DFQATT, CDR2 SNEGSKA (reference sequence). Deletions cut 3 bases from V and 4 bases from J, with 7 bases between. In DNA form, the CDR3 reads TGCAGTGCTAGTGCGGGGAATCAGCCCCAGCATTTT. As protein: CSASAGNQPQHF.

The CDR3 loop reads CASSQASGGQGHTF. The CDR3 coding sequence is TGTGCCAGCAGCCAAGCCTCAGGGGGACAGGGCCACACCTTC. The chain couples TRBV3-1 (or the pseudogene TRBV3-2) to TRBJ1-2; TRBD1 matches 9 bases. V gave up 1 base and J gave up 12 bases; unmatched junction bases: 9. Germline values: CDR1 LGHDT, CDR2 YNNKEL (reference sequence). The CDR3 extends over 14 amino acids.

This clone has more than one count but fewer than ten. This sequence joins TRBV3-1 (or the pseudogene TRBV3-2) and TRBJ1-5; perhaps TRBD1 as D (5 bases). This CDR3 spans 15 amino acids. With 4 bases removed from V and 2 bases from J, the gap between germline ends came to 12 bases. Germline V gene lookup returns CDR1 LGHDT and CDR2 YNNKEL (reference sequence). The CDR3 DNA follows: TGTGCCAGCAGCCGGGGCCCTTGGGGCAATCAGCCCCAGCATTTT. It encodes CASSRGPWGNQPQHF.

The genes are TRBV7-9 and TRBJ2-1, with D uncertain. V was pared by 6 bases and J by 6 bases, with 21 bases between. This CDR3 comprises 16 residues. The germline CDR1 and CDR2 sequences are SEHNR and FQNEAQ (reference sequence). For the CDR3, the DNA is TGTGCCAGCAGGTGCAGCGTCTACCGACCCTGCAATGAGCAGTTCTTC. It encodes CASRCSVYRPCNEQFF.

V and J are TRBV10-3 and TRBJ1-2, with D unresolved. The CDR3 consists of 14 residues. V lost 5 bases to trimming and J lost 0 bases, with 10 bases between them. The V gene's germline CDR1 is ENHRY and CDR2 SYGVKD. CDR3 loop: CAISQAVSNYGYTF. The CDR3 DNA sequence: TGTGCCATCAGTCAGGCCGTATCTAACTATGGCTACACCTTC.

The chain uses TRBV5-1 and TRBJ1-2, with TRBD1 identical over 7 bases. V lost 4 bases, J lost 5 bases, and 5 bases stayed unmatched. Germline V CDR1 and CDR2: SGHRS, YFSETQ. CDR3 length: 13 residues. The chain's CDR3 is CASSRDSQYGYTF. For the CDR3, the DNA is TGCGCCAGCAGCCGGGACAGTCAATATGGCTACACCTTC.

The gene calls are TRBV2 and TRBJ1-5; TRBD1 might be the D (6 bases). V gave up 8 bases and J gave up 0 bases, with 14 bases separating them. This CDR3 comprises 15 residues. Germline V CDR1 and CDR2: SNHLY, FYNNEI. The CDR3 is CASAPGDHSNQPQHF. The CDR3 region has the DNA TGTGCCAGCGCCCCAGGGGACCATAGCAATCAGCCCCAGCATTTT.

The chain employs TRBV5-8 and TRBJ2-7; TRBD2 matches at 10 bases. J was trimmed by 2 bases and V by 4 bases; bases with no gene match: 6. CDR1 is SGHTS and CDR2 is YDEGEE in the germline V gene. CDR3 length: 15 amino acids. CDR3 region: CASSPETSGPYEQYF. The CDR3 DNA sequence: TGTGCCAGCAGCCCCGAGACTAGCGGGCCCTACGAGCAGTACTTC.

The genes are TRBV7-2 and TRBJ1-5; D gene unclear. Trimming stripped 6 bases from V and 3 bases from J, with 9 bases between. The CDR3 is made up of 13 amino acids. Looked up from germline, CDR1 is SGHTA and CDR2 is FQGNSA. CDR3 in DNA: TGTGCCAGCAGTCAGGACTACAATCAGCCCCAGCATTTT. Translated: CASSQDYNQPQHF.

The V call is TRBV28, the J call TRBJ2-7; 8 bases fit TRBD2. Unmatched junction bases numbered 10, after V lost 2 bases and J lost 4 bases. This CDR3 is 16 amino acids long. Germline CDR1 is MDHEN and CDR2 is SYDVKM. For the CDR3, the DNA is TGTGCCAGCAGTTTAAAAAGCGGGGGCAGGCGTTACGAGCAGTACTTC. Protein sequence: CASSLKSGGRRYEQYF.

CDR3: CASSLPSGATYNEQFF. DNA of the CDR3: TGCGCCAGCAGCTTGCCTAGCGGGGCTACCTACAATGAGCAGTTCTTC. The chain couples TRBV5-1 to TRBJ2-1; 9 bases align to TRBD2. The germline CDR1 and CDR2 sequences are SGHRS and YFSETQ. The V and J ends lost 1 base and 2 bases, in that order; junction bases with no gene match: 4. The CDR3 is 16 amino acids.

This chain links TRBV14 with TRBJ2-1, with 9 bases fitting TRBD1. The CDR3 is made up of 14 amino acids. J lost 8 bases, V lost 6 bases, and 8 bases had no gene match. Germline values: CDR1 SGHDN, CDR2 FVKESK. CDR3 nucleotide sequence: TGTGCCAGCAGATCCCTACAGGGGGCGGATGAGCAGTTCTTC. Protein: CASRSLQGADEQFF.

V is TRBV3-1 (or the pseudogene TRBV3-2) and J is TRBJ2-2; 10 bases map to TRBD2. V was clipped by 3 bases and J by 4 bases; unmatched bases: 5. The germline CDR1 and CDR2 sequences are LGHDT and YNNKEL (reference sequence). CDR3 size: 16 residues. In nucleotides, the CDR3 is TGTGCCAGCAGCCAGCGAAGCGGGGGGGCCACCGGGGAGCTGTTTTTT. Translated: CASSQRSGGATGELFF.

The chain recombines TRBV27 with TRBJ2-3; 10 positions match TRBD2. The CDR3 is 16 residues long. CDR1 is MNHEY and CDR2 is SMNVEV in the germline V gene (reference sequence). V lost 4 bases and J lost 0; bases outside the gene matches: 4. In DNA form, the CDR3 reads TGTGCCAGCAGTTACCTAGCGGGAGATAGCACAGATACGCAGTATTTT. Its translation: CASSYLAGDSTDTQYF.

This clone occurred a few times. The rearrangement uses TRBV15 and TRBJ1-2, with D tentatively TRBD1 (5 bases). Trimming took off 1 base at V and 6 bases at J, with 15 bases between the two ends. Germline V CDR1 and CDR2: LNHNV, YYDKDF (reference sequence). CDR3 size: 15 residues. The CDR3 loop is CATSRGPGQLDGYTF. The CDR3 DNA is TGTGCCACCAGCAGAGGTCCTGGACAACTGGATGGCTACACCTTC. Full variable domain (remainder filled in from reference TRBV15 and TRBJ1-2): DAMVIQNPRYQVTQFGKPVTLSCSQTLNHNVMYWYQQKSSQAPKLLFHYYDKDFNNEADTPDNFQSRRPNTSFCFLDIRSPGLGDTAMYLCATSRGPGQLDGYTFGSGTRLTVV.

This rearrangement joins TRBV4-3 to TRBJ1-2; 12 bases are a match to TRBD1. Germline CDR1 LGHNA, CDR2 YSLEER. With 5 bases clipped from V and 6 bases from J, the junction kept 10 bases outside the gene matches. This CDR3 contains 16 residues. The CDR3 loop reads CASSYTRDRGRDGYTF. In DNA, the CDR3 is TGCGCCAGCAGCTACACCCGGGACAGGGGGCGAGATGGCTACACCTTC.

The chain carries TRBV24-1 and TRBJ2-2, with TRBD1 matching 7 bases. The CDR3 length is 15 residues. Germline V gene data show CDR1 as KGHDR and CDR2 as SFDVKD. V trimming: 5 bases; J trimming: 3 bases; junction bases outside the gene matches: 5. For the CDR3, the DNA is TGTGCCACCAGTGCAAGGGGGCGGGACACCGGGGAGCTGTTTTTT. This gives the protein CATSARGRDTGELFF.

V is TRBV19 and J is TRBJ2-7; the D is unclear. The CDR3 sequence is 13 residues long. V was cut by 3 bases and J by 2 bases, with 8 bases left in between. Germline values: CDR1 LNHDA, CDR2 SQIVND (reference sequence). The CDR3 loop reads CASSIGRTYEQYF. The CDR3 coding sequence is TGTGCCAGTAGTATCGGCAGGACCTACGAGCAGTACTTC. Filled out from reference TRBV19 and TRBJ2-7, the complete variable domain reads DGGITQSPKYLFRKEGQNVTLSCEQNLNHDAMYWYRQDPGQGLRLIYYSQIVNDFQKGDIAEGYSVSREKKESFPLTVTSAQKNPTAFYLCASSIGRTYEQYFGPGTRLTVT.

The CDR3 bases are TGTGCCAGCAGCCCCCTGGGGCTGGGGATGGGCGCCGGGGAGCTGTTTTTT. Translation: CASSPLGLGMGAGELFF. The rearrangement joins TRBV14 to TRBJ2-2, with D tentatively TRBD1 (5 bases). Trimming took 4 bases from V and 6 from J, leaving 21 bases between them. The CDR3 spans 17 residues. Germline V gene data show CDR1 as SGHDN and CDR2 as FVKESK.

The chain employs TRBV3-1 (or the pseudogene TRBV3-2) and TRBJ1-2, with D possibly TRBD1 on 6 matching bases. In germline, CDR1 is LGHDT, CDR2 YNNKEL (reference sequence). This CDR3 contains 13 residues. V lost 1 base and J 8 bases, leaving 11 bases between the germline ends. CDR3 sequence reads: CASSQGDRQGYTF. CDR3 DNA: TGTGCCAGCAGCCAAGGAGACAGGCAGGGCTACACCTTC.

The CDR3 DNA sequence: TGTGCCAGCAGCCCGCTGACTAGCGGGAGTACCAATGAGCAGTTCTTC. It is translated as CASSPLTSGSTNEQFF. This chain links TRBV7-2 with TRBJ2-1; 12 bases align to TRBD2. Germline assignment: CDR1 SGHTA and CDR2 FQGNSA. V trimming: 5 bases; J trimming: 6 bases; junction bases outside the gene matches: 8. This CDR3 spans 16 amino acids.